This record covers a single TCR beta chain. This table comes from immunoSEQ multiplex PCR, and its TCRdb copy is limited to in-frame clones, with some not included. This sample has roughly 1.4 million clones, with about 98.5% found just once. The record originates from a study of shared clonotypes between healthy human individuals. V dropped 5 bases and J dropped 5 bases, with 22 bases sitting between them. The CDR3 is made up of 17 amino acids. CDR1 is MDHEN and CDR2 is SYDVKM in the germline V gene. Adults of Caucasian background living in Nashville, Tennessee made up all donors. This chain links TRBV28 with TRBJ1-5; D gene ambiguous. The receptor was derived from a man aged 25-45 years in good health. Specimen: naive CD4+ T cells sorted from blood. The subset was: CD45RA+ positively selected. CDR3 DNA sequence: TGTGCCAGCAGTAACGATCCCCACGGTAGGAGCGATCAGCCCCAGCATTTT. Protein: CASSNDPHGRSDQPQHF.